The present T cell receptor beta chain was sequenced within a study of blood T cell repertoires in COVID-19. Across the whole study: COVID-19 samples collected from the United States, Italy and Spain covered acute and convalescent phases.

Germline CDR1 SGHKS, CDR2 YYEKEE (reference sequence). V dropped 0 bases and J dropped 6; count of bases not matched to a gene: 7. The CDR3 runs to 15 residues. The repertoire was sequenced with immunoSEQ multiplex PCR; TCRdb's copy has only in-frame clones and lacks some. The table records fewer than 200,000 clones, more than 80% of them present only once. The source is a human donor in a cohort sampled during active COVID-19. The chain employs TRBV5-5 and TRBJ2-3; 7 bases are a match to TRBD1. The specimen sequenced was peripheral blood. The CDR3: CASSLGQGLMDTQYF. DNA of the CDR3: TGTGCCAGCAGCTTGGGACAGGGCCTGATGGATACGCAGTATTTT.